This T cell receptor beta chain is drawn from a study of cytomegalovirus exposure and HLA in healthy donors. Overall study: Genetic ancestry analysis placed approximately 79% of the 410 or so donors that were genotyped in the Caucasian-associated cluster.

As for this clone: Antigen: not known.

CDR3 length: 15 residues. The V gene's germline CDR1 is MDHEN and CDR2 SYDVKM. V was clipped by 11 bases and J by 1 base, with 20 bases between them. In the PCR, 60 Vbeta and 13 Jbeta primers were used. The table came from immunoSEQ multiplex PCR; TCRdb's copy has only in-frame clones and leaves some out. The sample includes 200,000 to 250,000 clones, approximately 70% of them seen just once. Study-level points and caveats: Common viral pathogens were later found to be apparently linked to several of the most significant clusters. Most observed TCR sequences were rare, whereas some public TCRs were detected in many donors. CMV serostatus was the sole immune exposure data available.

The sequence was obtained from a man aged 40-55 years in good health and CMV-seropositive. Sequenced: PBMCs. The chain couples TRBV28 to TRBJ1-1, with a possible D match to TRBD1 (5 bases). This CDR3 reads CAASKAGRGNTEAFF. The CDR3 region has the DNA TGTGCCGCCTCTAAGGCGGGGAGGGGGAACACTGAAGCTTTCTTT.